Each of the 20 T cell receptor beta chains below was sequenced from the same sample in a study of T cells after yellow fever vaccination. TCRdb re-called the 5' RACE reads with MiXCR, one entry per CDR3 protein. This repertoire shows about 330,000 distinct CDR3 sequences, roughly 7.5% found once; its top ten account for 17%. This sample comprised PBMCs, obtained more than 40 days after the first yellow fever vaccination. These TCRs come from a man in his late teens or twenties who received the YFV17D yellow fever vaccine.

The chain employs TRBV28 and TRBJ2-1; D may match TRBD1 or TRBD2 (5 bases each). Deletions cut 3 bases from V and 3 bases from J, with 9 bases between. The germline V gene has CDR1 MDHEN and CDR2 SYDVKM. This CDR3 contains 14 residues. Here the CDR3 DNA reads TGTGCCAGCAGTTTTGCAGGGAGCTACAATGAGCAGTTCTTC. Its translation: CASSFAGSYNEQFF.

This rearrangement joins TRBV5-1 to TRBJ1-1; 8 nucleotides match TRBD1. J was trimmed by 2 bases and V by 7 bases; bases with no gene match: 10. The length of the CDR3 is 15 residues. The germline gives CDR1 SGHRS, CDR2 YFSETQ. DNA for the CDR3: TGCGCCAGCCATGGGGGGACAGGCGAAAACACTGAAGCTTTCTTT. It codes for CASHGGTGENTEAFF.

This clonotype has only a few counts. The chain links TRBV5-6 to TRBJ1-2; D gene uncertain. V lost 2 bases and J lost 4, with 12 bases in between. This CDR3 is 14 amino acids long. The germline CDR1 and CDR2 sequences are SGHDT and YYEEEE. The CDR3 protein is CASSFGQITYGYTF. The CDR3 DNA reads TGTGCCAGCAGCTTTGGCCAGATTACCTATGGCTACACCTTC.

The table lists this clonotype with a few counts. V is TRBV20-1 and J is TRBJ2-6; 9 bases align to TRBD2. V gave up 7 bases and J gave up 3 bases; unmatched junction bases: 10. Germline V gene lookup returns CDR1 DFQATT and CDR2 SNEGSKA (reference sequence). There are 16 residues in the CDR3. DNA of the CDR3: TGCAGTGTTTTGTCAGCGGGGGGCCATGGGGCCAACGTCCTGACTTTC. This gives the protein CSVLSAGGHGANVLTF.

This clonotype has only a few counts. The rearrangement uses TRBV5-5 and TRBJ2-1, with a weak D call TRBD2 (5 bases). Per germline, CDR1 SGHKS and CDR2 YYEKEE (reference sequence). The length of the CDR3 is 14 residues. V lost 4 bases to trimming and J lost 5 bases, with 13 bases between them. The DNA for the CDR3 is TGTGCCAGCAGCCTTGCGGGTATACACAATGAGCAGTTCTTC. Translation gives CASSLAGIHNEQFF. Full variable domain (rest looked up from reference TRBV5-5 and TRBJ2-1): DAGVTQSPTHLIKTRGQQVTLRCSPISGHKSVSWYQQVLGQGPQFIFQYYEKEERGRGNFPDRFSARQFPNYSSELNVNALLLGDSALYLCASSLAGIHNEQFFGPGTRLTVL.

This sequence joins TRBV5-1 and TRBJ2-2; 8 bases match TRBD1. The germline CDR1 and CDR2 sequences are SGHRS and YFSETQ. CDR3 size: 13 residues. Trimming at V came to 10 bases and at J to 4 bases, leaving 6 bases not matched to a gene. CDR3 coding DNA: TGCGCCGGACGACAGGGGATCACCGGGGAGCTGTTTTTT. The encoded protein is CAGRQGITGELFF.

This clonotype was seen more than once but under ten times. The V gene is TRBV15, the J gene TRBJ2-3; D uncertain. The germline V and J ends were trimmed by 0 bases and 6 bases, with 4 bases remaining between them. Germline V gives CDR1 LNHNV, CDR2 YYDKDF (reference sequence). The CDR3 is 12 residues long. This CDR3 reads CATSRDLDTQYF. In DNA, the CDR3 is TGTGCCACCAGCAGAGATTTGGATACGCAGTATTTT.

The chain is built from TRBV29-1 and TRBJ1-1, with D perhaps matching TRBD1 (5 bases). Trimming shortened V by 6 bases and J by 1 base, and 12 bases separated the two germline ends. This CDR3 comprises 13 residues. From germline, CDR1 is SQVTM and CDR2 ANQGSEA. Written as DNA, the CDR3 is TGCAGCGTGTATGTTGGGGCGAACACTGAAGCTTTCTTT. Protein product: CSVYVGANTEAFF.

There are many counts of this clonotype. V usage is TRBV12-3 or TRBV12-4 and J usage is TRBJ1-1, with D tentatively TRBD1 (6 bases). This CDR3 comprises 13 residues. Trimming shortened V by 2 bases and J by 5 bases, and 9 bases separated the two germline ends. CDR3 coding DNA: TGTGCCAGCAGTTTATCGGGGGCGACTGAAGCTTTCTTT. Translation: CASSLSGATEAFF.

This rearrangement joins TRBV29-1 to TRBJ2-7; the match to TRBD2 covers 7 bases. The CDR3 runs 13 residues. Germline CDR1 SQVTM, CDR2 ANQGSEA. Here the CDR3 reads CAYSGRSSYEQYV. The CDR3 DNA follows: TGCGCATATAGCGGGCGTAGCTCCTACGAGCAGTACGTC.

The chain links TRBV20-1 to TRBJ2-7; D is possibly TRBD2 (6 bases). The V and J ends lost 0 bases and 0 bases respectively, with 12 bases between them. Germline V CDR1 and CDR2: DFQATT, SNEGSKA (reference sequence). The CDR3 covers 15 residues. CDR3 in DNA: TGCAGTGCTAGAGACGGCGGGACTGCCTCCTACGAGCAGTACTTC. It specifies CSARDGGTASYEQYF.

This clonotype came up a few times. The V gene is TRBV20-1, the J gene TRBJ2-5; TRBD2 agrees at 7 bases. The J segment lost 4 bases and the V segment lost 0 bases, leaving 5 bases of the junction unmatched. Germline CDR1 DFQATT, CDR2 SNEGSKA (reference sequence). This CDR3 is built from 14 residues. As DNA, the CDR3 is TGCAGTGCTAGAGAGGACCCGGGGGGAGAGACCCAGTACTTC. Translation: CSAREDPGGETQYF.

This clonotype has only a few counts. The chain joins TRBV28 to TRBJ1-1; no clear D gene. The V gene's germline CDR1 is MDHEN and CDR2 SYDVKM. The CDR3 length is 16 residues. Trimming took 2 bases from V and 1 from J, leaving 14 bases between them. The CDR3 is CASSLSAEGPNTEAFF. CDR3 DNA: TGTGCCAGCAGTTTAAGCGCGGAGGGCCCGAACACTGAAGCTTTCTTT. The full variable domain, its missing parts supplied by reference TRBV28 and TRBJ1-1, is DVKVTQSSRYLVKRTGEKVFLECVQDMDHENMFWYRQDPGLGLRLIYFSYDVKMKEKGDIPEGYSVSREKKERFSLILESASTNQTSMYLCASSLSAEGPNTEAFFGQGTRLTVV.

This sequence joins TRBV6-5 and TRBJ1-6; D call uncertain. V dropped 6 bases and J dropped 8 bases, with 8 bases sitting between them. CDR1 and CDR2 from the germline V gene are MNHEY and SVGAGI. This CDR3 has 12 amino acids. The CDR3: CASSPRDSPLHF. The CDR3 nucleotides are TGTGCCAGCAGCCCCAGAGATTCACCCCTCCACTTT.

This chain connects TRBV28 to TRBJ1-5; 7 bases line up with TRBD1. The germline CDR1 and CDR2 sequences are MDHEN and SYDVKM. Unmatched junction bases numbered 6, after V lost 6 bases and J lost 4 bases. CDR3 length: 14 residues. The CDR3 here is CASRPGGANQPQHF. The CDR3 nucleotides are TGTGCCAGCAGACCAGGGGGGGCGAATCAGCCCCAGCATTTT.

This rearrangement joins TRBV27 to TRBJ2-3, with D possibly being TRBD2 (6 bases). The CDR3 sequence is 13 residues long. Germline loops: CDR1 MNHEY, CDR2 SMNVEV (reference sequence). V was clipped by 5 bases and J by 11 bases, with 17 bases between them. CDR3 in amino acids: CASSPPGLSVQYF. The CDR3 region has the DNA TGTGCCAGCAGTCCCCCGGGACTCTCGGTGCAGTATTTT.

This clonotype has just a few counts. The chain joins TRBV4-1 to TRBJ2-5; tentatively, D is TRBD2 (5 bases). Deletions cut 0 bases from V and 5 bases from J, with 13 bases between. CDR3 length equals 15 residues. CDR1 is MGHRA and CDR2 is YSYEKL in the germline V gene. The CDR3 here is CASSQDPVSGETQYF. The DNA for the CDR3 is TGCGCCAGCAGCCAAGATCCCGTGTCGGGGGAGACCCAGTACTTC.

This chain uses TRBV7-9 with TRBJ1-5; D not certain. The V gene's germline CDR1 is SEHNR and CDR2 FQNEAQ (reference sequence). The CDR3 extends over 16 amino acids. V was pared by 5 bases and J by 0 bases, with 14 bases between. The CDR3 region is CASSPTASDSNQPQHF. DNA for the CDR3: TGTGCCAGCAGCCCCACGGCCAGTGATAGCAATCAGCCCCAGCATTTT. The whole variable domain, filled in from reference TRBV7-9 and TRBJ1-5, reads DTGVSQNPRHKITKRGQNVTFRCDPISEHNRLYWYRQTLGQGPEFLTYFQNEAQLEKSRLLSDRFSAERPKGSFSTLEIQRTEQGDSAMYLCASSPTASDSNQPQHFGDGTRLSIL.

The CDR3 coding sequence is TGTGCCAGCAGCTTACAGGGGGCTAGCGGCAATCAGCCCCAGCATTTT. It translates to CASSLQGASGNQPQHF. The chain uses TRBV7-2 and TRBJ1-5; TRBD1 aligns across 8 bases. The CDR3 consists of 16 residues. The V segment lost 2 bases and the J segment 2 bases; nucleotides outside the gene matches: 5. CDR1 is SGHTA and CDR2 is FQGNSA in the germline V gene.

This clonotype was observed at least ten times. The chain couples TRBV4-1 to TRBJ2-1; 10 bases fit TRBD2. V shed 2 bases and J 8 bases; nucleotides not matched to a gene: 6. Germline assignment: CDR1 MGHRA and CDR2 YSYEKL. The CDR3 runs to 15 residues. For the CDR3, the DNA is TGCGCCAGCAGCCAAAGACTAGCGGGTAGCGATGAGCAGTTCTTC. It yields the protein CASSQRLAGSDEQFF.